The 14 T cell receptor beta chains presented below share a single source sample, sequenced in a study of cytomegalovirus exposure and HLA in healthy donors. Researchers ran the PCR with 60 Vbeta and 13 Jbeta primers. Repertoires were generated with immunoSEQ multiplex PCR, while TCRdb's copy carries only in-frame clones and drops some. Here the sample spans under 200,000 clones, around 84% being singletons. The sample consisted of PBMCs. The receptors come from a male donor in good health and CMV-seropositive.

The chain joins TRBV9 to TRBJ2-1, with D possibly being TRBD1 (5 bases). The germline V gene has CDR1 SGDLS and CDR2 YYNGEE. Trimming removed 4 bases from V and 2 bases from J, with 16 bases in between. This CDR3 has 16 amino acids. The CDR3 here is CASSTHAGQAYNEQFF. Here the CDR3 DNA reads TGTGCCAGCAGCACCCACGCAGGGCAAGCCTACAATGAGCAGTTCTTC.

The rearrangement joins TRBV30 to TRBJ1-2, with TRBD1 matching over 7 bases. The junction had 3 bases not matched to a gene; V was cut back by 3 bases and J by 2 bases. CDR1 GTSNPN and CDR2 SVGIG come from the germline V gene (reference sequence). CDR3 length: 13 residues. Here the CDR3 reads CAWSQTGNYGYTF. CDR3 in DNA: TGTGCCTGGAGCCAGACAGGGAACTATGGCTACACCTTC.

The DNA of the CDR3 is TGTGCCAGCAGTTTGAGACTAGCGGGAGGGCTCCGGGAGCAGTACTTC. It is translated as CASSLRLAGGLREQYF. The gene calls are TRBV28 and TRBJ2-7; 14 nucleotides align to TRBD2. V shed 3 bases, J shed 7 bases, and the junction held 8 bases outside the gene matches. From germline, CDR1 is MDHEN and CDR2 SYDVKM. The CDR3 has 16 amino acids.

The rearrangement links TRBV5-6 to TRBJ1-1; D unclear. The CDR3 covers 14 residues. V dropped 0 bases and J dropped 3 bases, with 9 bases sitting between them. Germline V gene data show CDR1 as SGHDT and CDR2 as YYEEEE. CDR3 protein: CASSLVAEYTEAFF. The CDR3 DNA is TGTGCCAGCAGCTTGGTTGCAGAATACACTGAAGCTTTCTTT.

The J gene is TRBJ1-4, the V gene TRBV5-1; D may be TRBD1 (5 bases). Germline assignment: CDR1 SGHRS and CDR2 YFSETQ. This CDR3 has 16 amino acids. V lost 4 bases and J 1 base, leaving 14 bases between the germline ends. This CDR3 reads CASSPHAGETNEKLFF. CDR3 in DNA: TGCGCCAGCAGCCCCCATGCGGGGGAAACTAATGAAAAACTGTTTTTT.

The rearrangement joins TRBV15 to TRBJ1-1; 7 bases agree with TRBD1. The germline gives CDR1 LNHNV, CDR2 YYDKDF (reference sequence). CDR3 length equals 12 residues. V was pared by 3 bases and J by 11 bases, with 6 bases of the junction left unmatched. CDR3 nucleotide sequence: TGTGCCACCAGCAGTATAGACAGGGAGGCTTTCTTT. It specifies CATSSIDREAFF.

A single count supports this clone. V and J are TRBV11-2 and TRBJ2-5; 13 bases match TRBD2. This CDR3 is built from 17 residues. The ends lost 8 bases at V and 5 bases at J; junction bases unmatched: 14. Germline V gene lookup returns CDR1 SGHAT and CDR2 FQNNGV. CDR3 residues: CASRDRPGLAGLETQYF. CDR3 DNA: TGTGCCAGCCGCGACAGACCGGGACTAGCGGGGTTGGAGACCCAGTACTTC.

This chain uses TRBV7-2 with TRBJ1-5, with 7 nucleotides matching TRBD1. V lost 4 bases, J lost 7 bases, and 4 bases stayed unmatched. This CDR3 spans 13 amino acids. The germline V gene encodes CDR1 SGHTA and CDR2 FQGNSA. This chain's CDR3 is CASSSQGVQPQHF. In DNA, the CDR3 is TGTGCCAGCAGCTCCCAGGGGGTGCAGCCCCAGCATTTT.

Remarks on this clone: Additional DNA sequences in this sample encode the identical CDR3. V and J are TRBV28 and TRBJ2-7; D is unresolved. The CDR3 is 12 amino acids. The V gene's germline CDR1 is MDHEN and CDR2 SYDVKM. Trimming shortened V by 4 bases and J by 0 bases, and 4 bases separated the two germline ends. In DNA, the CDR3 is TGTGCCAGCAGTTCCGGCTCCTACGAGCAGTACTTC. It codes for CASSSGSYEQYF.

Turning to this clone: The sample holds other DNA sequences that translate to the same CDR3. The CDR3 here is CASSLDGQISNQPQHF. Written as DNA, the CDR3 is TGTGCCAGCAGCTTAGACGGACAGATTAGCAATCAGCCCCAGCATTTT. V usage is TRBV11-2 and J usage is TRBJ1-5; a weak D match, TRBD1 (6 bases). Trimming took 0 bases from V and 0 from J, leaving 9 bases between them. The CDR3 is 16 residues long. Germline assignment: CDR1 SGHAT and CDR2 FQNNGV.

Concerning this clone itself: Distinct nucleotide sequences in the sample also encode this CDR3. This chain uses TRBV7-2 with TRBJ2-3; 12 bases fit TRBD2. Germline values: CDR1 SGHTA, CDR2 FQGNSA. CDR3 length: 15 residues. Losses at the gene ends were 5 bases for V and 3 bases for J; bases not matched to a gene: 3. The CDR3 nucleotides are TGTGCCAGCAGCCCCCTAGCGGGAGGGACAGATACGCAGTATTTT. The encoded protein is CASSPLAGGTDTQYF.

The CDR3 sequence is CASSLAGGVNTEAFF. CDR3 coding DNA: TGCGCCAGCAGCTTGGCCGGGGGGGTGAACACTGAAGCTTTCTTT. The J gene is TRBJ1-1, the V gene TRBV5-1, with a weak D call TRBD1 (5 bases). Germline V gene data show CDR1 as SGHRS and CDR2 as YFSETQ. The V end lost 0 bases, the J end lost 0 bases, and 9 bases lay between the germline ends. This CDR3 comprises 15 residues.

This clone came up a few times. This sequence joins TRBV30 and TRBJ1-5; D possibly corresponds to TRBD1 (6 bases). The V end lost 4 bases, the J end lost 6 bases, and 31 bases lay between the germline ends. This CDR3 has 19 residues. Looked up from germline, CDR1 is GTSNPN and CDR2 is SVGIG (reference sequence). CDR3 DNA: TGTGCCTGGAAACGAAGGGGGGGAGCAGGGCAACTCTGGGGTCAGCCCCAGCATTTT. It specifies CAWKRRGGAGQLWGQPQHF. The full variable domain, in which reference TRBV30 and TRBJ1-5 provide the parts outside the CDR3, is SQTIHQWPATLVQPVGSPLSLECTVEGTSNPNLYWYRQAAGRGLQLLFYSVGIGQISSEVPQNLSASRPQDRQFILSSKKLLLSDSGFYLCAWKRRGGAGQLWGQPQHFGDGTRLSIL.

This clone was seen only once. The chain's CDR3 is CASSLESWLNTEAFF. DNA of the CDR3: TGTGCCAGCAGCTTAGAGTCCTGGCTTAACACTGAAGCTTTCTTT. The J gene is TRBJ1-1, the V gene TRBV7-2; D remains ambiguous. The V gene lost 1 base and the J gene lost 2 bases, with 11 bases spanning the gap. This CDR3 is 15 amino acids long. The germline V gene encodes CDR1 SGHTA and CDR2 FQGNSA.